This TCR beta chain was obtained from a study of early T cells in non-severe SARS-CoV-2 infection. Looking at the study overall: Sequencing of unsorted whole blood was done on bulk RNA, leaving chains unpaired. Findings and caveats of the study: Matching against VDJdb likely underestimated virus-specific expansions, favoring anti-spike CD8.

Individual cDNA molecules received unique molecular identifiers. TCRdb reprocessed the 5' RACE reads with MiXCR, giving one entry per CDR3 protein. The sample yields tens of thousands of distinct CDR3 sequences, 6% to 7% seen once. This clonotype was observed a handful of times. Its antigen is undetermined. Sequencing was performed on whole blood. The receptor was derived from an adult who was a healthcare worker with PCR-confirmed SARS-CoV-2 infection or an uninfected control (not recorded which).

In nucleotides, the CDR3 is TGTGCCAGCAGTTTTACGGCGGGGGCGAACACTGAAGCTTTCTTT. It yields the protein CASSFTAGANTEAFF. V usage is TRBV12-3 or TRBV12-4 and J usage is TRBJ1-1, with a weak D call TRBD1 (6 bases). The V end lost 3 bases, the J end lost 1 base, and 12 bases lay between the germline ends. The CDR3 is made up of 15 amino acids.